This T cell receptor (beta chain) was observed in a study of shared clonotypes between healthy human individuals (dated by TCRdb to 2018 to 2020). With respect to the entire study: The cohort included a few men and two women between 18 and 49 years of age. For each donor, CD4 naive and CD4 memory were each given three plates, CD8 naive was given two plates, and CD8 memory was given one plate. The study deeply sequenced blood TCR repertoires of several healthy adults to estimate repertoire size and the extent of clonotype sharing between individuals. Leukapheresis yielded between about 0.94 and 8.9 billion PBMCs per donor. To increase sequencing depth and limit assay-specific biases, TCR repertoire library preparation and sequencing were carried out by different laboratories using diverse techniques.

The CDR3 numbers 14 residues from cysteine through phenylalanine. CDR3 DNA is the only sequence kept; it has 42 bases, read in frame from the first base. CDR1 and CDR2 (MDHEN, SYDVKM) derive from the germline V gene. Germline trimming amounts to 7 bases on V and 2 bases on J, with 4 as the count of junction bases outside the gene matches. Donors were healthy HIV-negative adults with no recently reported acute infections or vaccinations. All donors were Caucasian adults living in Nashville, Tennessee, USA. Magnetic negative selection was used to enrich CD4+ T cells, after which naive cells were positively selected on CD45RA and the negative fraction became the memory subset. Blood was collected by leukapheresis, and PBMCs were isolated by Ficoll-Histopaque density gradient centrifugation and then cryopreserved in liquid nitrogen vapor phase. Analytical flow cytometry was used to check the purity and quantity of every magnetically sorted T cell population. Genomic DNA was isolated from each sorted fraction and quantified by UV absorbance on a Nanodrop 2000c.

TCR CDR3 regions were amplified from genomic DNA by multiplex PCR using the deep immunoSEQ assay. For each cell subset, the extracted genomic DNA was distributed evenly across all wells of several immunoSEQ 96-well plates, and each plate served as one replicate. For sorted subsets, each replicate PCR was loaded with 150 to 250 ng genomic DNA, equivalent to about 30,000 T cell genomes. The purified libraries were quantified using a Qubit 3.0 fluorometer, sized with a Bioanalyzer 2100, and then quantified again using the KAPA Library Quantification kit. A separate single-read 150-cycle Illumina NextSeq 550 flow cell was used to sequence each immunoSEQ 96-well plate. Regarding the original processing steps: Because the immunoSEQ output included only junctional sequences and no quality scores, the filtering could not be the same as the filtering used for full-length reads. To assign V/J genes and CDR3, sequences were annotated using PyIR, a Python wrapper for IgBLAST v1.9, with IMGT germline references. Reads were removed for weak V/J assignments (E-value above 1e-6), missing CDR3, stop codons, out-of-frame junctions, or ambiguous translated residues. V3J clonotypes were defined by identical inferred V gene, J gene, and CDR3 amino acid sequence. Percentage overlap between repertoires was computed as shared unique clonotypes divided by the size of the smaller repertoire. Three approaches were used to assess repertoire richness: RTK rarefaction, the Chao1 estimator, and Recon v2.1 estimates of unobserved clonotypes. OLGA was used to compute generation probabilities for all TCRbeta clonotypes that the gDNA method yielded from a handful of donors. TCRdb stores this immuneACCESS table with in-frame sequences only. Part of the clones is absent; in the studies checked, under half of the shortfall reflects unresolved V genes, and no reason is known for the rest. V, J and clone size are taken as reported in that table, and D and trimming were inferred from the DNA itself. In this sample the table shows around 1.5 million clones, 95% to 99% of which occur a single time. The top ten constitute 0.4% to 0.45% of the sample.

Note on this clone: Its antigen target is currently unknown. The sample holds no much larger clone one base away, and base qualities are not on file.

What the study reported, not specific to this receptor: Only blood was sampled, and tissue TCR repertoires likely differ from those in blood. The small number of donors limited the genetic and exposure-history diversity represented. Even with the large sequencing depth, rarefaction of the sorted-subset datasets indicated that sequencing was incomplete. Pairwise subsampling led to the expectation that sequencing depth would affect the degree of clonotype sharing among donors. About 5% of naive CD4, around 4% of naive CD8, 2.3% of memory CD4, and 0.35% to 0.5% of memory CD8 clonotypes were shared across several donors. Compared with non-shared clonotypes, clonotypes shared by all four sorted-subset donors had higher generation probabilities. Naive subsets generally had larger estimated clonotype richness than memory subsets did.

This sequence was found in a man in his thirties or forties in good health. The sequence links TRBV28 to TRBJ2-1, with 8 middle bases fitting TRBD1. The sequenced sample consisted of naive CD4+ T cells sorted from blood. The cell subset or site tag for this specimen amounts to: CD45RA+ positively selected. The DNA sequence reads TGTGCCAGCACCCCGGGACAGGCCTACAATGAGCAGTTCTTC. Its amino acids are CASTPGQAYNEQFF.